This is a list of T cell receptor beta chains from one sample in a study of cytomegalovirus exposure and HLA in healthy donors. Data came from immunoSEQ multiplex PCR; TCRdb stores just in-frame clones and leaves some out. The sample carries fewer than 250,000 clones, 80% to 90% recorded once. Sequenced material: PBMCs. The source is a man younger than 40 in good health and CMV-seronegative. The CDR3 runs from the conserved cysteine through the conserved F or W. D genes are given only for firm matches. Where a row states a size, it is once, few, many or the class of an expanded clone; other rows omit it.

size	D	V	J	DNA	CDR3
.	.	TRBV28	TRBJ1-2	TGTGCCAGCAGTCCGCGACAGACCTATGGCTACACCTTC	CASSPRQTYGYTF
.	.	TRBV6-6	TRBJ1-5	TGTGCCAGCAGTTACTCGGCAGGTTATCAGCCCCAGCATTTT	CASSYSAGYQPQHF
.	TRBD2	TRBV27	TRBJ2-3	TGTGCCAGCACCATGAGGACTAGCGGGGGCACAGATACGCAGTATTTT	CASTMRTSGGTDTQYF
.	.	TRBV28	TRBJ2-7	TGTGCCAGCAGTTTACAGAGGGACGAGCAGTACTTC	CASSLQRDEQYF
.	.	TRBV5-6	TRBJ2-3	TGTGCCAGCAGCTTATCGGACAAGAGACGCACAGATACGCAGTATTTT	CASSLSDKRRTDTQYF
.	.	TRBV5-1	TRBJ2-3	TGCGCCAGCAGCCTCTCACCGGGGACAGATACGCAGTATTTT	CASSLSPGTDTQYF
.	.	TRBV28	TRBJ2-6	TGTGCCAGCCCTACAGGAACTGGGGCCAGCGTCCTGACTTTC	CASPTGTGASVLTF
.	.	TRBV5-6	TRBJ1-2	TGTGCCAGCAGCACCTTACTTTATGGCTACACCTTC	CASSTLLYGYTF
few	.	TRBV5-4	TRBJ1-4	TGTGCCAGCTCCATACCGGGAGCTAATGAAAAACTGTTTTTT	CASSIPGANEKLFF
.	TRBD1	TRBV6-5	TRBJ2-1	TGTGCCAGCAGTTACTCGGGACAGCCCTACAATGAGCAGTTCTTC	CASSYSGQPYNEQFF
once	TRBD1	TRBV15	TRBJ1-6	TGTGCCACCAGCCGAGCAGGGGGCGGGAATTCACCCCTCCACTTT	CATSRAGGGNSPLHF
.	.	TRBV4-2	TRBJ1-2	TGTGCCAGCAGCCAAGAGGTACAGATGTCTCTCCTAGGCTACACCTTC	CASSQEVQMSLLGYTF
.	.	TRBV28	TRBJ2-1	TGTGCCAGCAGTTATCGTCGCTCCTACAATGAGCAGTTCTTC	CASSYRRSYNEQFF
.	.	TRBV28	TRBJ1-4	TGTGCCAGCAGCCTAAAACCCGTGACAGTTTGGGCTCTAGCAACTAATGAAAAACTGTTTTTT	CASSLKPVTVWALATNEKLFF
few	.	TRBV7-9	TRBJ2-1	TGTGCCAGCAGCTTAGCGGCCGGGGGGCACAATGAGCAGTTCTTC	CASSLAAGGHNEQFF
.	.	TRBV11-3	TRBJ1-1	TGTGCCAGCAGCTTATCAGCCTTAAGGGGTTTCTTT	CASSLSALRGFF
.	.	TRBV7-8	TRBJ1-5	TGTGCCAGCAGCTTAGTACAGGGCTACAATCAGCCCCAGCATTTT	CASSLVQGYNQPQHF
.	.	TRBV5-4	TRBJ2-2	TGTGCCAGCAGCTTGGAAGGAGTGAGGATCGGGGAGCTGTTTTTT	CASSLEGVRIGELFF
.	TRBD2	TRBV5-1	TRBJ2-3	TGCGCCAGCAGTGCTAGCGGGGGGACAGATACGCAGTATTTT	CASSASGGTDTQYF
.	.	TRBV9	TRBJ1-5	TGTGCCAGCAGCGCTGAGGGAGAGGTTTATAGCAATCAGCCCCAGCATTTT	CASSAEGEVYSNQPQHF
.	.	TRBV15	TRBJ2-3	TGTGCCACCAGGGCCGGAGGGTACACAGATACGCAGTATTTT	CATRAGGYTDTQYF
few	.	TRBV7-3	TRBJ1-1	TGTGCCAGCAGCCGGAACGGAGGGTACACTGAAGCTTTCTTT	CASSRNGGYTEAFF
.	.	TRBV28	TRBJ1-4	TGTGCCAGCAGACGGGGGGGGGAAAAACTGTTTTTT	CASRRGGEKLFF
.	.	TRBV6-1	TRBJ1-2	TGTGCCAGCAGTGAAGGCAGGTCCCGATATGGCTACACCTTC	CASSEGRSRYGYTF
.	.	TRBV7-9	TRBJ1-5	TGTGCCAGCAGCTTAGAATTAACAGGCTCCAATCAGCCCCAGCATTTT	CASSLELTGSNQPQHF
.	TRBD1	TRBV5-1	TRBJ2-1	TGCGCCAGCAGCTTAAGCGGGACAGGGGTTTACAATGAGCAGTTCTTC	CASSLSGTGVYNEQFF
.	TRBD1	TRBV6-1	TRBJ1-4	TGTGCCAGCACCCCGGACAGGGGGCGGGGCGAAAAACTGTTTTTT	CASTPDRGRGEKLFF
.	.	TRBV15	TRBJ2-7	TGTGCCACCAGCAGAGAACAGGGTCGGTACGAGCAGTACTTC	CATSREQGRYEQYF
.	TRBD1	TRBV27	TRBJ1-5	TGTGCCAGCAGCTTAACAGGGGCGGATCAGCCCCAGCATTTT	CASSLTGADQPQHF
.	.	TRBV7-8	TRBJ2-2	TGTGCCAGCAGCTTAGCGCGCGGGGGCGTAGACACCGGGGAGCTGTTTTTT	CASSLARGGVDTGELFF
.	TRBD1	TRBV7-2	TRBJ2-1	TGTGCCAGCAGCTTAGTAGGCACCGCAGGGACAGTAATGGGTGAGCAGTTCTTC	CASSLVGTAGTVMGEQFF
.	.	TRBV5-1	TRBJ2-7	TGCGCCAGCAGCTTGAGGACAGACTACTACGAGCAGTACTTC	CASSLRTDYYEQYF
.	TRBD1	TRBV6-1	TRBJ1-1	TGTGCCAGCAGTGAACTTGGGACAGGGAAGATGAACACTGAAGCTTTCTTT	CASSELGTGKMNTEAFF
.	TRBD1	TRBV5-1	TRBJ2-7	TGCGCCAGCAGCTTGGATGGACAGGGCTTCGAGCAGTACTTC	CASSLDGQGFEQYF
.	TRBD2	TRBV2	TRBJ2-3	TGTGCCAGCAGTGAATCTAGCGGGGGGGGGCTATCTACGCAGTATTTT	CASSESSGGGLSTQYF
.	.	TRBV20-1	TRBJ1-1	TGCAGTGCTTGGGAGGACACTGAAGCTTTCTTT	CSAWEDTEAFF
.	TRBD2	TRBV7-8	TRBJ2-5	TGTGCCAGCAGCTATTCCAGCGGGGGACAATACTTC	CASSYSSGGQYF
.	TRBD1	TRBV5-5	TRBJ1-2	TGTGCCAGCAGCTTACCGACAGGGCAGGGGGGCTACACCTTC	CASSLPTGQGGYTF
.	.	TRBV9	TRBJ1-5	TGTGCCAGCGGCGATACGGGGGTAGAACCCCAGCATTTT	CASGDTGVEPQHF
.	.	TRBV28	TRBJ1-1	TGTGCCAGCACCTACAGGGCACTGGCTTTCTTT	CASTYRALAFF